This entry lists 30 T cell receptor beta chains sequenced from one sample in a study of shared clonotypes between healthy human individuals. The protocol was immunoSEQ multiplex PCR, while the TCRdb copy is restricted to in-frame clones and leaves out a portion. Among about 2.4 million clones listed, under 95% were seen once. The sample was naive CD4+ T cells from PBMCs. Subset reported: CD45RA+ positively selected. These receptors were obtained from a man aged 18 to 29 in good health. Some clones in this sample may be carry-over from other donors' samples.

This chain joins TRBV18 and TRBJ2-7, with TRBD2 matching over 9 bases. CDR3 length: 15 residues. The ends lost 6 bases at V and 4 bases at J; junction bases unmatched: 10. From germline, CDR1 is KGHSH and CDR2 LQKENI. The CDR3 loop reads CASSSGGSGSYEQYF. The CDR3 DNA reads as TGTGCCAGCTCCTCCGGGGGTAGCGGGAGTTACGAGCAGTACTTC.

This sequence joins TRBV7-9 and TRBJ1-1; no reliable D call. The CDR3 covers 15 residues. Germline-derived CDR1 and CDR2 are SEHNR and FQNEAQ (reference sequence). Trimming stripped 0 bases from V and 6 bases from J, with 14 bases between. The CDR3 nucleotides are TGTGCCAGCAGCTTAGCCGGGATAGGGTTCTCTGAAGCTTTCTTT. Amino acid sequence: CASSLAGIGFSEAFF.

The J gene is TRBJ2-7, the V gene TRBV6-5; TRBD1 might be the D (5 bases). This CDR3 contains 15 residues. Germline V lookup: CDR1 MNHEY, CDR2 SVGAGI. Trimming took off 4 bases at V and 3 bases at J, with 16 bases between the two ends. This CDR3 is CASSSSLARGYEQYF. Here the CDR3 DNA reads TGTGCCAGCAGTTCTTCCTTGGCTAGGGGCTACGAGCAGTACTTC.

This clone appeared once. The rearrangement links TRBV5-4 to TRBJ2-5; a weak D match, TRBD2 (5 bases). The V gene's germline CDR1 is SGHNT and CDR2 YYREEE (reference sequence). This CDR3 has 13 amino acids. Deletions cut 4 bases from V and 5 bases from J, with 12 bases between. The CDR3 DNA is TGTGCCAGCAGCCAGACTTCGGGGGAGACCCAGTACTTC. Its protein product is CASSQTSGETQYF. The variable domain in full, completed from reference TRBV5-4 and TRBJ2-5, reads ETGVTQSPTHLIKTRGQQVTLRCSSQSGHNTVSWYQQALGQGPQFIFQYYREEENGRGNFPPRFSGLQFPNYSSELNVNALELDDSALYLCASSQTSGETQYFGPGTRLLVL.

The chain joins TRBV27 to TRBJ2-5; TRBD1 matches 7 bases. Germline CDR1 and CDR2: MNHEY and SMNVEV (reference sequence). V dropped 8 bases and J dropped 2; count of bases not matched to a gene: 2. This CDR3 comprises 12 residues. The CDR3 DNA follows: TGTGCCAGCGGGGACAGACAAGAGACCCAGTACTTC. This codes for CASGDRQETQYF.

A word on this clone: Other DNA sequences within the sample encode an identical CDR3. The gene calls are TRBV28 and TRBJ1-5, with D hard to call. Trimming took 8 bases from V and 0 from J, leaving 5 bases between them. CDR1 and CDR2 from the germline V gene are MDHEN and SYDVKM. The CDR3 runs 12 residues. CDR3 sequence (DNA): TGTGCCAGCGTCTATAGCAATCAGCCCCAGCATTTT. Its translation is CASVYSNQPQHF.

The CDR3 DNA reads TGTGCTAGTGGTTCTGCTAACAGGGTCGCTGAAGCTTTCTTT. Its protein product is CASGSANRVAEAFF. The chain recombines TRBV12-5 with TRBJ1-1; D may be TRBD1 (6 bases). Trimming took off 4 bases at V and 6 bases at J, with 15 bases between the two ends. The germline V gene has CDR1 LGHNT and CDR2 FRNRAP. This CDR3 is built from 14 residues.

The V call is TRBV6-5, the J call TRBJ2-3; D tentatively reads TRBD1 or TRBD2 (6 bases each). The CDR3 extends over 15 amino acids. The V gene's germline CDR1 is MNHEY and CDR2 SVGAGI. V gave up 6 bases and J gave up 5 bases, with 18 bases separating them. The CDR3 DNA reads as TGTGCCAGCAGCCCCGTCGGGGGCAGGTTAGATACGCAGTATTTT. Translated: CASSPVGGRLDTQYF.

The chain carries TRBV2 and TRBJ2-5; 11 positions match TRBD2. The CDR3 contains 17 residues. V lost 6 bases, J lost 4 bases, and 13 bases stayed unmatched. Germline V lookup: CDR1 SNHLY, CDR2 FYNNEI. For the CDR3, the DNA is TGTGCCAGCAGGACGGGGACTAGCGGCCACGCCCTAGAGACCCAGTACTTC. Protein: CASRTGTSGHALETQYF.

This chain links TRBV29-1 with TRBJ2-1, with 9 bases that match TRBD1. J gave up 5 bases and V 7 bases, and 12 bases lay outside the gene matches. The CDR3 runs to 15 residues. CDR1 and CDR2 from the germline V gene are SQVTM and ANQGSEA. CDR3 sequence reads: CSAGLRDRVDNEQFF. Here the CDR3 DNA reads TGCAGCGCCGGACTCCGGGACAGGGTTGACAATGAGCAGTTCTTC.

The V call is TRBV6-6, the J call TRBJ2-7, with D tentatively TRBD1 (6 bases). The CDR3 has 14 residues. The V gene's germline CDR1 is MNHNY and CDR2 SVGAGI (reference sequence). Trimming removed 0 bases from V and 4 bases from J, with 10 bases in between. CDR3 DNA: TGTGCCAGCAGTTACTCCCCAGGGGCTTACGAGCAGTACTTC. Its protein product is CASSYSPGAYEQYF.

The chain has TRBV7-2 and TRBJ1-4; D uncertain. Germline CDR1 SGHTA, CDR2 FQGNSA. The CDR3 totals 16 residues. Between the trimmed V and J ends, which lost 5 bases and 5 bases, there was a span of 18 bases. CDR3 DNA sequence: TGTGCCAGCAGCCCTGCCGCGGCGGGATTAAATGAAAAACTGTTTTTT. Translated, it gives CASSPAAAGLNEKLFF.

This chain uses TRBV7-2 with TRBJ2-2; D is unclear. The V end was cut by 2 bases, the J end by 3 bases, with 7 bases between. CDR3 length: 14 residues. Germline CDR1 and CDR2: SGHTA and FQGNSA. For the CDR3, the DNA is TGTGCCAGCAGCTTACGTGGCTACACCGGGGAGCTGTTTTTT. Its translation is CASSLRGYTGELFF.

V gene TRBV6-5 combines with J gene TRBJ1-6; D might be TRBD1 (6 bases). V gave up 6 bases and J gave up 8 bases, with 14 bases separating them. CDR3 length equals 14 residues. Per germline, CDR1 MNHEY and CDR2 SVGAGI. CDR3 nucleotides: TGTGCCAGCAGCCCTAGGGGGTTGGATTCACCCCTCCACTTT. Residues: CASSPRGLDSPLHF.

In its sample, this clone was seen once. The CDR3 DNA is TGCGCCAGCACGACTAGCGGGAGGGCCGGAGATACGCAGTATTTT. Amino acid sequence: CASTTSGRAGDTQYF. The chain carries TRBV5-1 and TRBJ2-3, with TRBD2 matching 14 bases. CDR1 and CDR2 (germline): SGHRS, YFSETQ. The CDR3 extends over 15 amino acids. Germline trimming cut 6 bases from V and 5 bases from J; bases unmatched to any gene: 5.

CDR3 in amino acids: CASSSTRVSQYF. The CDR3 nucleotides are TGTGCCAGCAGTTCCACTAGAGTGTCGCAGTACTTC. The chain couples TRBV27 to TRBJ2-7; D might be TRBD2 (5 bases). Trimming removed 4 bases at V and 9 bases at J, with 13 bases between. Germline loops: CDR1 MNHEY, CDR2 SMNVEV (reference sequence). The CDR3 consists of 12 residues.

V gene TRBV28 combines with J gene TRBJ2-1; the D is unclear. V gave up 2 bases and J gave up 8 bases, with 7 bases separating them. The CDR3 has 12 amino acids. CDR1 MDHEN and CDR2 SYDVKM come from the germline V gene. This chain's CDR3 is CASSLRWDEQFF. CDR3 DNA: TGTGCCAGCAGTTTAAGATGGGATGAGCAGTTCTTC.

The chain combines TRBV10-1 with TRBJ2-3; TRBD2 matches at 9 bases. The CDR3 is made up of 12 amino acids. Germline loops: CDR1 WNHNN, CDR2 SYGVQD (reference sequence). The V and J ends lost 8 bases and 9 bases, in that order; junction bases with no gene match: 6. The CDR3 here is CASGASGETQYF. As DNA, the CDR3 is TGCGCCAGCGGGGCTAGCGGGGAGACGCAGTATTTT.

The V call is TRBV7-2, the J call TRBJ2-2; TRBD2 aligns across 9 bases. The CDR3 spans 19 residues. The germline CDR1 and CDR2 sequences are SGHTA and FQGNSA. The V segment lost 1 base and the J segment 5 bases; nucleotides outside the gene matches: 14. The CDR3 here is CASSLVPGGRARGTGELFF. Here the CDR3 DNA reads TGTGCCAGCAGCTTAGTTCCTGGCGGGAGGGCCCGCGGGACCGGGGAGCTGTTTTTT.

The chain links TRBV7-9 to TRBJ1-1, with TRBD1 matching over 7 bases. Trimming cost V 5 bases and J 4 bases; bases outside gene matches: 7. The V gene's germline CDR1 is SEHNR and CDR2 FQNEAQ (reference sequence). The CDR3 totals 14 residues. CDR3 loop: CASSQKAGGTEAFF. The CDR3 DNA follows: TGTGCCAGCAGCCAGAAGGCAGGGGGCACTGAAGCTTTCTTT.

This chain uses TRBV7-9 with TRBJ2-7; TRBD1 agrees at 9 bases. Trimming removed 4 bases from V and 3 bases from J; junction bases left unmatched: 10. The germline gives CDR1 SEHNR, CDR2 FQNEAQ (reference sequence). The CDR3 spans 16 residues. The chain's CDR3 is CASSSARQGGNYEQYF. The CDR3 DNA sequence: TGTGCCAGCAGCTCTGCTAGACAGGGGGGTAACTACGAGCAGTACTTC.

The genes are TRBV5-1 and TRBJ1-6; 7 bases align to TRBD1. CDR3 length: 14 amino acids. CDR1 and CDR2 (germline): SGHRS, YFSETQ. Trimming cost V 4 bases and J 5 bases; bases outside gene matches: 3. The CDR3 DNA reads TGCGCCAGCAGCCCCGGGACAGATAATTCACCCCTCCACTTT. It is translated as CASSPGTDNSPLHF.

This chain connects TRBV28 to TRBJ1-2; 8 positions agree with TRBD1. Germline CDR1 is MDHEN and CDR2 is SYDVKM. This CDR3 contains 13 residues. V shed 4 bases and J 5 bases; nucleotides not matched to a gene: 3. CDR3 protein: CASSSTGEYGYTF. The CDR3 DNA is TGTGCCAGCAGTTCGACAGGGGAATATGGCTACACCTTC.

This chain joins TRBV5-1 and TRBJ1-1, with D unclear. Germline CDR1 is SGHRS and CDR2 is YFSETQ. Trimming removed 4 bases at V and 6 bases at J, with 13 bases between. This CDR3 spans 13 amino acids. The CDR3 bases are TGCGCCAGCAGCCCATTAGGAGTGGCTGAAGCTTTCTTT. It is translated as CASSPLGVAEAFF.

This clone was recorded only once. This chain connects TRBV5-8 to TRBJ2-3; D may be TRBD1 or TRBD2 (7 bases each). Germline CDR1 SGHTS, CDR2 YDEGEE. The V end lost 4 bases, the J end lost 6 bases, and 21 bases lay between the germline ends. The CDR3 length is 16 residues. The CDR3 here is CASSIGQAPGGDTQYF. CDR3 coding DNA: TGTGCCAGCAGCATTGGACAGGCGCCCGGGGGGGATACGCAGTATTTT.

CDR3 sequence reads: CASSPGTSGNSYNEQFF. CDR3 in DNA: TGTGCCAGCAGCCCGGGGACTAGCGGGAACTCCTACAATGAGCAGTTCTTC. The chain combines TRBV7-3 with TRBJ2-1; 13 positions match TRBD2. Losses at the gene ends were 5 bases for V and 0 bases for J; bases not matched to a gene: 4. Germline values: CDR1 SGHTA, CDR2 FQGTGA. This CDR3 has 17 residues.

The chain links TRBV7-3 to TRBJ2-1; possibly TRBD1 or TRBD2 for D (5 bases each). CDR3 length: 15 amino acids. V dropped 4 bases and J dropped 2 bases, with 12 bases sitting between them. Germline values: CDR1 SGHTA, CDR2 FQGTGA. CDR3 residues: CASSSGTAPYNEQFF. CDR3 nucleotide sequence: TGTGCCAGCAGCTCAGGGACCGCGCCCTACAATGAGCAGTTCTTC.

V is TRBV6-1 and J is TRBJ1-3; 8 bases fit TRBD1. J was trimmed by 0 bases and V by 4 bases; bases with no gene match: 8. Germline loops: CDR1 MNHNS, CDR2 SASEGT. The CDR3 covers 17 residues. The CDR3 region is CASSGTGWSNSGNTIYF. CDR3 DNA: TGTGCCAGCAGTGGGACAGGGTGGTCGAACTCTGGAAACACCATATATTTT.

The chain carries TRBV6-5 and TRBJ2-5, with a weak D call TRBD2 (5 bases). V was pared by 6 bases and J by 4 bases, with 15 bases between. The CDR3 is 14 amino acids. Germline V gene data show CDR1 as MNHEY and CDR2 as SVGAGI. DNA for the CDR3: TGTGCCAGCAGCCTCGTAGCGATAGGAGAGACCCAGTACTTC. This codes for CASSLVAIGETQYF.

A few counts support this clone. The same CDR3 also results from other DNA sequences found in this sample. The chain uses TRBV18 and TRBJ2-7; D not certain. V was clipped by 2 bases and J by 3 bases, with 5 bases between them. CDR1 KGHSH and CDR2 LQKENI come from the germline V gene. The CDR3 runs 12 residues. The CDR3 sequence: CASSPLGYEQYF. The CDR3 nucleotides read TGTGCCAGCTCACCATTGGGCTACGAGCAGTACTTC.